Presented here are 13 T cell receptor beta chains from one specimen sequenced in a study of T cells of healthy individuals (dated by TCRdb to 2017 to 2018). Library creation used 5' RACE. The sequencer listed for this sample is Illumina MiSeq. TCRdb reprocessing: public reads trimmed at Q25 with fastp, clones called with MiXCR, in-frame beta chains kept. Every distinct CDR3 protein forms one entry, paired with its most common genes and DNA. The table for this sample lists around 63,000 distinct CDR3 sequences; around 15% of them were counted only once. The top ten hold around 5% of the sample. The receptors shown here come from a human donor in good health.

This clonotype showed up just a few times. This chain joins TRBV12-3 or TRBV12-4 and TRBJ2-3; no clear D. Trimming took off 5 bases at V and 5 bases at J, with 5 bases between the two ends. The CDR3 runs 11 residues. The DNA for the CDR3 is TGTGCCAGCAGTAGGAGAGATACGCAGTATTTT. Its translation: CASSRRDTQYF.

The chain couples TRBV6-1 to TRBJ2-7, with no clear D. V was clipped by 1 base and J by 2 bases, with 6 bases between them. Germline V CDR1 and CDR2: MNHNS, SASEGT. The CDR3 loop spans 13 amino acids. CDR3 DNA sequence: TGTGCCAGCAGTGAAGGGCACCCCTACGAGCAGTACTTC. Protein product: CASSEGHPYEQYF.

The J gene is TRBJ2-1, the V gene TRBV6-1; TRBD2 matches at 13 bases. The CDR3 runs to 15 residues. Trimming at V came to 1 base and at J to 8 bases, leaving 2 bases not matched to a gene. Germline V CDR1 and CDR2: MNHNS, SASEGT. The CDR3 loop reads CASSEELAGGDEQFF. CDR3 DNA: TGTGCCAGCAGTGAAGAACTAGCGGGAGGGGATGAGCAGTTCTTC.

The table lists this clonotype with a few counts. The genes are TRBV6-5 and TRBJ2-7; D perhaps matches TRBD2 (5 bases). CDR1 is MNHEY and CDR2 is SVGAGI in the germline V gene. Trimming left V 3 bases short and J 1 base short, with 10 bases between. The CDR3 runs 14 residues. For the CDR3, the DNA is TGTGCCAGCAGTTATGGGAGTAGATCCTACGAGCAGTACTTC. It yields the protein CASSYGSRSYEQYF.

This clonotype was counted many times. This rearrangement joins TRBV2 to TRBJ1-6; possible D gene TRBD1, 6 bases. CDR3 length: 15 residues. Per germline, CDR1 SNHLY and CDR2 FYNNEI. Between the trimmed V and J ends, which lost 2 bases and 3 bases, there was a span of 8 bases. As DNA, the CDR3 is TGTGCCAGCAGTGAAATGGACAGCTATAATTCACCCCTCCACTTT. This sequence encodes CASSEMDSYNSPLHF.

This clonotype was observed a few times. The chain employs TRBV4-1 and TRBJ2-7; D ambiguous. V lost 2 bases and J 2 bases, leaving 7 bases between the germline ends. The CDR3 covers 13 residues. Germline CDR1 and CDR2: MGHRA and YSYEKL. The CDR3 region has the DNA TGCGCCAGCAGCCAATATAACACCTACGAGCAGTACTTC. It yields the protein CASSQYNTYEQYF.

This clonotype was found a few times. The chain carries TRBV29-1 and TRBJ2-3; the D is unclear. V lost 7 bases to trimming and J lost 2 bases, with 16 bases between them. Germline V CDR1 and CDR2: SQVTM, ANQGSEA. The CDR3 length is 14 residues. CDR3 nucleotides: TGCAGCGGACTCATGACTTCCTACACAGATACGCAGTATTTT. Protein sequence: CSGLMTSYTDTQYF.

This chain links TRBV3-1 with TRBJ2-7; the D is unclear. Germline lookup yields CDR1 LGHDT and CDR2 YNNKEL (reference sequence). Trimming left V 0 bases short and J 2 bases short, with 2 bases between. The CDR3 is made up of 12 amino acids. CDR3 in amino acids: CASSQDPYEQYF. CDR3 DNA sequence: TGTGCCAGCAGCCAAGATCCCTACGAGCAGTACTTC.

CDR3 bases: TGCAGTGCTAGAGTCGCGGCAACCTGGGAGCTGTTTTTT. Protein product: CSARVAATWELFF. The J gene is TRBJ2-2, the V gene TRBV20-1; D is unclear. Germline V CDR1 and CDR2: DFQATT, SNEGSKA (reference sequence). CDR3 length: 13 amino acids. Trimming stripped 1 base from V and 9 bases from J, with 12 bases between.

This clonotype was detected a few times. The chain couples TRBV7-3 to TRBJ2-1; TRBD1 aligns across 8 bases. This CDR3 region has 16 residues. Germline trimming cut 5 bases from V and 0 bases from J; bases unmatched to any gene: 6. Germline CDR1 reads SGHTA; CDR2 reads FQGTGA. CDR3 amino acids: CASSPTGVSSYNEQFF. In DNA, the CDR3 is TGTGCCAGCAGCCCGACAGGGGTAAGCTCCTACAATGAGCAGTTCTTC. Filled out from reference TRBV7-3 and TRBJ2-1, the complete variable domain reads GAGVSQTPSNKVTEKGKYVELRCDPISGHTALYWYRQSLGQGPEFLIYFQGTGAADDSGLPNDRFFAVRPEGSVSTLKIQRTERGDSAVYLCASSPTGVSSYNEQFFGPGTRLTVL.

This chain links TRBV5-1 with TRBJ2-1; 12 bases are shared with TRBD2. Germline CDR1 is SGHRS and CDR2 is YFSETQ. The CDR3 spans 15 residues. The V segment lost 4 bases and the J segment 7 bases; nucleotides outside the gene matches: 6. The CDR3 DNA sequence: TGCGCCAGCAGCCCTTCTAGCGGGAGGGGTAATGAGCAGTTCTTC. Protein sequence: CASSPSSGRGNEQFF.

V is TRBV25-1 and J is TRBJ1-5; D remains ambiguous. This CDR3 is 14 amino acids long. Trimming stripped 2 bases from V and 9 bases from J, with 14 bases between. From germline, CDR1 is MGHDK and CDR2 SYGVNS. The CDR3 region is CASSEEGGRGPQHF. CDR3 nucleotides: TGTGCCAGCAGTGAAGAGGGAGGGCGCGGGCCCCAGCATTTT. Variable domain in full (rest from reference TRBV25-1 and TRBJ1-5): EADIYQTPRYLVIGTGKKITLECSQTMGHDKMYWYQQDPGMELHLIHYSYGVNSTEKGDLSSESTVSRIRTEHFPLTLESARPSHTSQYLCASSEEGGRGPQHFGDGTRLSIL.

At least ten counts were recorded for this clonotype. The genes are TRBV20-1 and TRBJ2-5, with D unclear. The CDR3 contains 12 residues. V was clipped by 1 base and J by 2 bases, with 5 bases between them. The germline gives CDR1 DFQATT, CDR2 SNEGSKA (reference sequence). As DNA, the CDR3 is TGCAGTGCTAGAGTATCTCAAGAGACCCAGTACTTC. This translates into CSARVSQETQYF.